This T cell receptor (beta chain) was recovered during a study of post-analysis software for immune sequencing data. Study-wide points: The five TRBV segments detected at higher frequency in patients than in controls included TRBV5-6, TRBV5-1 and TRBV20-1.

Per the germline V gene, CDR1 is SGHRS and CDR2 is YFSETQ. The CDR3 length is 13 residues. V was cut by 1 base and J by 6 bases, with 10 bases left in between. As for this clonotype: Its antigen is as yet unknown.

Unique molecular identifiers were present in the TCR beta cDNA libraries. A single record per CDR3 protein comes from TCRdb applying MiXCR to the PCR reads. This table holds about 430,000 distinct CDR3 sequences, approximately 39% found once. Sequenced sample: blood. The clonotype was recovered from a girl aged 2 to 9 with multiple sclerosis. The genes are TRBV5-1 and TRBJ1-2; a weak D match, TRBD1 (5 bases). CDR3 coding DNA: TGCGCCAGCAGCTTGCAGGGTCCGGATGGCTACACCTTC. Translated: CASSLQGPDGYTF.